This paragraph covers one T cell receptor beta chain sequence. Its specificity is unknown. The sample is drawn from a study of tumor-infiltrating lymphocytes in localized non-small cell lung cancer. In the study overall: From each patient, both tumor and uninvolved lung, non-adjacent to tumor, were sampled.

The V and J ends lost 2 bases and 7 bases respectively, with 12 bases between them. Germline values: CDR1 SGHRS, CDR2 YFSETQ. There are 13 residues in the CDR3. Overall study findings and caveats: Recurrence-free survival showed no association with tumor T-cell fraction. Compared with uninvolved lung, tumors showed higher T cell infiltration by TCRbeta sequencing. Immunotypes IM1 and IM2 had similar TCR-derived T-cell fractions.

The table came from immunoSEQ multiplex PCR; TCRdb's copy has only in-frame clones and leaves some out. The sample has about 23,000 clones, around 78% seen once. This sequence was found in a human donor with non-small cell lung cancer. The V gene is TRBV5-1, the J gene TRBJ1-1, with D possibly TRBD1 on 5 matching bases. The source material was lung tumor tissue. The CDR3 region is CASSFGTGYEAFF. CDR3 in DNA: TGCGCCAGCAGCTTCGGGACGGGGTATGAAGCTTTCTTT.